These 5 T cell receptor beta chains share one sample of origin, sequenced in a study of blood T cell repertoires in COVID-19. Clones were read by immunoSEQ multiplex PCR, and TCRdb kept only the in-frame ones, dropping some. Of 200,000 to 300,000 clones listed, 80% to 85% are singletons. Sequencing was done on a sample of peripheral blood. These receptors were taken from a woman aged 18 to 35 with acute or convalescent COVID-19.

The V gene is TRBV28, the J gene TRBJ1-5; D unresolved. The V end was cut by 7 bases, the J end by 6 bases, with 13 bases between. The CDR3 extends over 13 amino acids. CDR1 MDHEN and CDR2 SYDVKM come from the germline V gene. The DNA of the CDR3 is TGTGCCAGCATCGATCCTGGGAGTCAGCCCCAGCATTTT. Residues: CASIDPGSQPQHF. Supplemented by reference TRBV28 and TRBJ1-5, the full variable domain reads DVKVTQSSRYLVKRTGEKVFLECVQDMDHENMFWYRQDPGLGLRLIYFSYDVKMKEKGDIPEGYSVSREKKERFSLILESASTNQTSMYLCASIDPGSQPQHFGDGTRLSIL.

This chain joins TRBV6-5 and TRBJ1-5; D gene unclear. CDR1 and CDR2 from the germline V gene are MNHEY and SVGAGI. V was pared by 4 bases and J by 7 bases, with 17 bases between. This CDR3 region has 15 residues. This CDR3 reads CASSSARGRWQPQHF. CDR3 DNA: TGTGCCAGCAGTTCCGCGCGAGGGAGGTGGCAGCCCCAGCATTTT.

The J gene is TRBJ1-2, the V gene TRBV7-9, with a tentative D call TRBD1 (6 bases). Between the trimmed V and J ends, which lost 7 bases and 4 bases, there was a span of 13 bases. There are 13 residues in the CDR3. Germline CDR1 is SEHNR and CDR2 is FQNEAQ (reference sequence). CDR3: CASIHRAGYGYTF. Written as DNA, the CDR3 is TGTGCCAGCATTCACAGGGCTGGCTATGGCTACACCTTC.

This clone was detected only a few times. The chain is built from TRBV4-2 and TRBJ2-3; 15 nucleotides line up with TRBD2. Germline loops: CDR1 LGHNA, CDR2 YNFKEQ. The CDR3 extends over 21 amino acids. Losses at the gene ends were 0 bases for V and 4 bases for J; bases not matched to a gene: 14. CDR3: CASSQDIVSGLAGGGADTQYF. The CDR3 region has the DNA TGTGCCAGCAGCCAAGATATTGTGAGCGGACTAGCGGGAGGGGGTGCAGATACGCAGTATTTT.

This clone came up once. The V call is TRBV30, the J call TRBJ1-2; 7 bases are a match to TRBD1. The V and J ends lost 2 bases and 4 bases, in that order; junction bases with no gene match: 4. Germline CDR1 reads GTSNPN; CDR2 reads SVGIG (reference sequence). The CDR3 covers 13 residues. The CDR3 region has the DNA TGTGCCTGGAGTTCTTCAGGGGGCTATGGCTACACCTTC. Its translation: CAWSSSGGYGYTF.